This T cell receptor (beta chain) was sequenced for a study of shared clonotypes between healthy human individuals. On the study more broadly: The plates for each donor numbered three CD4 naive, three CD4 memory, two CD8 naive and one CD8 memory.

CD8 cells regarded as naive lacked CD45RO, were positively chosen for CCR7, and omitted terminally differentiated effector memory CD45RA+ cells. TCRdb's copy holds only in-frame clones and misses some; the assay was immunoSEQ multiplex PCR. Of about 2 million clones listed, approximately 94% were seen once; the top ten hold around 1%. This CDR3 is 13 amino acids long. Germline values: CDR1 SEHNR, CDR2 FQNEAQ (reference sequence). Trimming stripped 8 bases from V and 4 bases from J, with 14 bases between. The sample consisted of naive CD8+ T cells sorted from blood. This chain links TRBV7-9 with TRBJ2-5; tentatively, D is TRBD2 (6 bases). This TCR derives from a man aged 18 to 30 in good health. The DNA for the CDR3 is TGTGCCAGCCGTTATGGGGGGACAGAGACCCAGTACTTC. Translated: CASRYGGTETQYF. The full variable domain, rest sourced from reference TRBV7-9 and TRBJ2-5, is DTGVSQNPRHKITKRGQNVTFRCDPISEHNRLYWYRQTLGQGPEFLTYFQNEAQLEKSRLLSDRFSAERPKGSFSTLEIQRTEQGDSAMYLCASRYGGTETQYFGPGTRLLVL.